This T cell receptor (beta chain) was obtained from a study of blood T cell repertoires in COVID-19. Study at large: Italy, Spain and the United States were the sources of the convalescent and acute COVID-19 samples. PBMCs, B-cell-depleted T cells, or T cells were the source of the cDNA or gDNA that made up the material.

Original processing notes: Scientists estimated how many nucleated cells there were by amplifying reference gene primers. Clones were sequenced by immunoSEQ multiplex PCR, and TCRdb holds only the in-frame ones, with some missing. V, J and clone size are those of that table, while D and trimming were read from the DNA. The profile shows over 95,000 clones, around nine tenths of them singletons. Sequenced material: peripheral blood. This clonotype was sampled from a human donor with acute or convalescent COVID-19. The donor label of this sample is uncertain.

The DNA for the CDR3 is TGCGCCAGCAGCCAAGGACCAGGGTATAATTCACCCCTCCACTTT. It yields the protein CASSQGPGYNSPLHF. The chain joins TRBV4-1 to TRBJ1-6, with a weak D call TRBD1 (5 bases). Trimming removed 1 base at V and 4 bases at J, with 8 bases between. CDR1 is MGHRA, CDR2 YSYEKL, per germline. The CDR3 spans 15 residues.